This T cell receptor beta chain was profiled in a study of blood T cell repertoires in COVID-19. Method: immunoSEQ multiplex PCR; TCRdb's copy keeps in-frame clones and lacks some. Counted here are a few thousand clones, approximately 88% occurring once; the ten biggest clones make up more than 35%. J was trimmed by 6 bases and V by 4 bases; bases with no gene match: 5. CDR1 is SGDLS, CDR2 YYNGEE, per germline. This CDR3 is built from 14 residues. Material: peripheral blood. The receptor comes from a man between 65 and 85 years old with COVID-19, enrolled during active disease. The rearrangement links TRBV9 to TRBJ2-4; 9 nucleotides align to TRBD1. CDR3 region: CASSSGTGINIQYF. CDR3 bases: TGTGCCAGCAGCTCAGGGACAGGGATAAACATTCAGTACTTC.